This T cell receptor beta chain is from a study of pediatric ulcerative colitis. One to two pinch biopsies were taken from the rectum during colonoscopy. General study results and limits: A couple of rectal clonotypes were found only in ulcerative colitis patients, all of them.

In its sample, this clone was seen a few times. Antigen: not known. Germline V gene data show CDR1 as MGHRA and CDR2 as YSYEKL. The CDR3 is 17 residues long. The trim removed 1 base at V and 4 bases at J, leaving 6 bases unmatched. Clones were sequenced by immunoSEQ multiplex PCR, and TCRdb holds only the in-frame ones, with some missing. The table lists 17,000 or so clones, around 74% of them singletons. The sequenced sample was gut tissue. The chain carries TRBV4-1 and TRBJ2-1; 11 bases agree with TRBD2. This receptor was identified in a girl aged 5-17 years with moderate ulcerative colitis. The CDR3 here is CASSQGVAGGVYNEQFF. CDR3 DNA sequence: TGCGCCAGCAGCCAAGGGGTAGCGGGGGGGGTATACAATGAGCAGTTCTTC.